These 21 T cell receptor beta chains were all obtained from the same sample, sequenced in a study of chemoradiotherapy in HPV16-positive cancers. Sequencing was performed with immunoSEQ multiplex PCR; in TCRdb, only in-frame clones are kept and a portion is missing. The profile shows 17,000 or so clones, over 90% of them singletons. The input for sequencing was blood, taken from a patient who underwent chemoradiotherapy. These receptors were obtained from a human donor with HPV-associated anogenital cancer.

This chain connects TRBV2 to TRBJ2-7; no definite D call. With 8 bases removed from V and 2 bases from J, the gap between germline ends came to 13 bases. The germline V gene encodes CDR1 SNHLY and CDR2 FYNNEI. CDR3 length: 13 residues. The CDR3 sequence: CASEATQTYEQYF. CDR3 coding DNA: TGTGCCAGCGAGGCGACCCAGACCTACGAGCAGTACTTC.

The rearrangement joins TRBV30 to TRBJ2-7; D is tentatively TRBD1 or TRBD2 (5 bases each). Trimming cost V 3 bases and J 1 base, with 16 bases left between them. The germline V gene has CDR1 GTSNPN and CDR2 SVGIG (reference sequence). This CDR3 is 15 amino acids long. The CDR3 coding sequence is TGTGCCTGGAGCCCCGAGGGGCCCTTTTCCTACGAGCAGTACTTC. It is translated as CAWSPEGPFSYEQYF.

The V and J genes are TRBV7-2 and TRBJ2-4; D uncertain. CDR1 and CDR2 (germline): SGHTA, FQGNSA. The CDR3 runs 14 residues. V gave up 3 bases and J gave up 9 bases, with 15 bases separating them. CDR3 amino acids: CASSFRIGEGIQYF. Here the CDR3 DNA reads TGTGCCAGCAGCTTCCGGATTGGGGAAGGCATTCAGTACTTC.

This chain joins TRBV6-6 and TRBJ1-3, with D unresolved. CDR3 length: 16 amino acids. V lost 0 bases to trimming and J lost 0 bases, with 9 bases between them. Germline lookup yields CDR1 MNHNY and CDR2 SVGAGI (reference sequence). CDR3 DNA: TGTGCCAGCAGTTACTCGGGAGGACTCTCTGGAAACACCATATATTTT. It specifies CASSYSGGLSGNTIYF.

This clone occurred once. The chain employs TRBV13 and TRBJ2-7; a weak D match, TRBD2 (5 bases). Per the germline V gene, CDR1 is PRHDT and CDR2 is FYEKMQ (reference sequence). V shed 1 base and J shed 4 bases, with 11 bases lying between them. This CDR3 contains 14 residues. CDR3: CASSLVREPYEQYF. CDR3 sequence (DNA): TGTGCCAGCAGCTTAGTACGGGAACCATACGAGCAGTACTTC.

The V gene is TRBV7-9, the J gene TRBJ1-1; D is ambiguous. Trimming pared 5 bases from V and 0 bases from J, leaving 10 bases between. The length of the CDR3 is 14 residues. Germline CDR1 reads SEHNR; CDR2 reads FQNEAQ (reference sequence). In DNA, the CDR3 is TGTGCCAGCAGCCCCCAGAAGTTGAACACTGAAGCTTTCTTT. This encodes CASSPQKLNTEAFF.

The chain uses TRBV7-6 and TRBJ1-2; D is perhaps TRBD1 (5 bases). In germline, CDR1 is SGHVS, CDR2 FNYEAQ. CDR3 length: 13 residues. V gave up 5 bases and J gave up 4 bases, with 11 bases separating them. The CDR3 DNA is TGTGCCAGCAGCCCCGGGACGGTCTATGGCTACACCTTC. Protein product: CASSPGTVYGYTF. Together with reference TRBV7-6 and TRBJ1-2, the CDR3 gives the full variable domain: GAGVSQSPRYKVTKRGQDVALRCDPISGHVSLYWYRQALGQGPEFLTYFNYEAQQDKSGLPNDRFSAERPEGSISTLTIQRTEQRDSAMYRCASSPGTVYGYTFGSGTRLTVV.

The rearrangement joins TRBV30 to TRBJ1-1; D ambiguous. Trimming cost V 5 bases and J 5 bases, with 15 bases left between them. Per the germline V gene, CDR1 is GTSNPN and CDR2 is SVGIG (reference sequence). There are 13 residues in the CDR3. The CDR3 nucleotides are TGTGCCTGGGGAGGGCCCGGAGGGACTGAAGCTTTCTTT. Translation: CAWGGPGGTEAFF.

CDR3 sequence reads: CASSPGTTSGGKYEQFF. For the CDR3, the DNA is TGTGCCAGCAGCCCGGGAACGACTAGCGGGGGAAAGTATGAGCAGTTCTTC. This chain joins TRBV7-6 and TRBJ2-1, with 12 nucleotides matching TRBD2. The V segment lost 5 bases and the J segment 8 bases; nucleotides outside the gene matches: 13. The CDR3 is 17 residues long. Germline V gene sequence: CDR1 SGHVS, CDR2 FNYEAQ.

CDR3 bases: TGTGCCTGCCTAGACAATTCCGCTGATGGCACCTTC. It codes for CACLDNSADGTF. The chain recombines TRBV30 with TRBJ1-2, with D unresolved. Trimming removed 6 bases at V and 13 bases at J, with 21 bases between. The CDR3 has 12 residues. CDR1 is GTSNPN, CDR2 SVGIG, per germline (reference sequence).

The chain couples TRBV30 to TRBJ2-7; 8 bases match TRBD1. Germline CDR1 reads GTSNPN; CDR2 reads SVGIG (reference sequence). CDR3 size: 13 residues. V trimming: 7 bases; J trimming: 2 bases; junction bases outside the gene matches: 7. CDR3 protein: CASPGQEAYEQYF. CDR3 sequence (DNA): TGTGCCTCCCCGGGACAGGAAGCCTACGAGCAGTACTTC.

This chain connects TRBV5-1 to TRBJ2-5, with D possibly called TRBD1 or TRBD2 (5 bases each). The CDR3 contains 16 residues. V shed 6 bases and J shed 2 bases, with 20 bases lying between them. The germline CDR1 and CDR2 sequences are SGHRS and YFSETQ. DNA of the CDR3: TGCGCCAGCACCCTGACCGGGACGAAAGCACAAGAGACCCAGTACTTC. Its protein is CASTLTGTKAQETQYF.

This sequence joins TRBV18 and TRBJ2-3; 10 bases match TRBD1. The V gene's germline CDR1 is KGHSH and CDR2 LQKENI. The CDR3 length is 15 residues. The ends lost 4 bases at V and 4 bases at J; junction bases unmatched: 5. In DNA, the CDR3 is TGTGCCAGCTCACTCGGGACAGGGGTAGCAGATACGCAGTATTTT. This sequence encodes CASSLGTGVADTQYF.

A few counts support this clone. The chain joins TRBV7-2 to TRBJ1-1, with D possibly matching TRBD1 (5 bases). Germline assignment: CDR1 SGHTA and CDR2 FQGNSA. V was trimmed by 2 bases and J by 11 bases, leaving 12 bases between them. CDR3 length: 12 amino acids. The chain's CDR3 is CASSLRGLRAFF. The DNA of the CDR3 is TGTGCCAGCAGCTTAAGGGGATTGCGGGCTTTCTTT.

This chain uses TRBV20-1 with TRBJ2-7, with 8 positions matching TRBD1. The CDR3 totals 11 residues. The germline CDR1 and CDR2 sequences are DFQATT and SNEGSKA (reference sequence). Trimming removed 1 base from V and 7 bases from J; junction bases left unmatched: 0. In DNA, the CDR3 is TGCAGTGCTAGAGGACAGGGGGAGCAGTACGTC. This sequence encodes CSARGQGEQYV.

This chain connects TRBV5-1 to TRBJ2-3; D ambiguous. The CDR3 length is 15 residues. CDR1 SGHRS and CDR2 YFSETQ come from the germline V gene. V lost 2 bases and J 1 base, leaving 11 bases between the germline ends. The chain's CDR3 is CASSLEAVGTDTQYF. The CDR3 region has the DNA TGCGCCAGCAGCTTAGAAGCCGTTGGCACAGATACGCAGTATTTT.

This chain joins TRBV11-2 and TRBJ1-5; D gene ambiguous. CDR1 SGHAT and CDR2 FQNNGV come from the germline V gene. V lost 0 bases and J 4 bases, leaving 7 bases between the germline ends. The CDR3 is 14 residues long. CDR3 amino acids: CASSLDQSNQPQHF. The CDR3 DNA follows: TGTGCCAGCAGCTTAGATCAATCGAATCAGCCCCAGCATTTT.

V is TRBV6-4 and J is TRBJ2-6; D is unresolved. Germline loops: CDR1 MRHNA, CDR2 SNTAGT. CDR3 size: 13 residues. V was pared by 3 bases and J by 4 bases, with 4 bases between. CDR3 residues: CASSDAGANVLTF. In DNA, the CDR3 is TGTGCCAGCAGTGATGCGGGGGCCAACGTCCTGACTTTC.

The V gene is TRBV7-6, the J gene TRBJ1-3; D remains ambiguous. Germline V gene data show CDR1 as SGHVS and CDR2 as FNYEAQ. This CDR3 has 15 amino acids. Trimming removed 6 bases from V and 0 bases from J, with 12 bases in between. CDR3 DNA sequence: TGTGCCAGCAGACGCGGACCGAACTCTGGAAACACCATATATTTT. This sequence encodes CASRRGPNSGNTIYF. Complete variable domain (other parts from reference TRBV7-6 and TRBJ1-3): GAGVSQSPRYKVTKRGQDVALRCDPISGHVSLYWYRQALGQGPEFLTYFNYEAQQDKSGLPNDRFSAERPEGSISTLTIQRTEQRDSAMYRCASRRGPNSGNTIYFGEGSWLTVV.

The rearrangement joins TRBV5-4 to TRBJ2-7; D unresolved. Germline V gene data show CDR1 as SGHNT and CDR2 as YYREEE (reference sequence). The CDR3 runs 12 residues. V was clipped by 0 bases and J by 2 bases, with 3 bases between them. The CDR3 loop reads CASSLVTYEQYV. Written as DNA, the CDR3 is TGTGCCAGCAGCTTGGTCACCTACGAGCAGTACGTC.

The rearrangement uses TRBV20-1 and TRBJ1-1; D is uncertain. The CDR3 has 11 amino acids. Germline values: CDR1 DFQATT, CDR2 SNEGSKA (reference sequence). The V and J ends lost 1 base and 4 bases respectively, with 4 bases between them. As DNA, the CDR3 is TGCAGTGCTAGAGGAGCCACTGAAGCTTTCTTT. Protein: CSARGATEAFF.